This T cell receptor (beta chain) is from a study of T cells after yellow fever vaccination. Findings of the study overall: Faster peaking, at day 5 versus 15, marked a secondary response that was weaker. Boosting was followed by the reappearance of most primary-vaccination clones (just under 98% CD4, about 89% CD8). Abundant bulk-derived clonotypes could contaminate FACS-sorted repertoires.

Germline-derived CDR1 and CDR2 are MGHRA and YSYEKL. Trimming took 0 bases from V and 5 from J, leaving 11 bases between them. The CDR3 has 14 residues. Details on this clonotype: Its cognate antigen is unknown.

TCR cDNA was made by 5'RACE template switching, adding a universal primer site and UMIs. TCRdb redid the calling of the 5' RACE reads with MiXCR, one entry per CDR3 protein. The sample holds about 170,000 distinct CDR3 sequences, 8% to 13% seen once. Material: CD8+ T cells sorted from PBMCs, obtained 15 days after the yellow fever booster vaccination. This receptor was obtained from a man between 18 and 29 years old who received the YFV17D yellow fever vaccine. The chain is built from TRBV4-1 and TRBJ2-7; D possibly matches TRBD1 or TRBD2 (5 bases each). The CDR3 DNA sequence: TGCGCCAGCAGCCAAGACAGGGAGAGGGACGAGCAGTACTTC. It codes for CASSQDRERDEQYF.